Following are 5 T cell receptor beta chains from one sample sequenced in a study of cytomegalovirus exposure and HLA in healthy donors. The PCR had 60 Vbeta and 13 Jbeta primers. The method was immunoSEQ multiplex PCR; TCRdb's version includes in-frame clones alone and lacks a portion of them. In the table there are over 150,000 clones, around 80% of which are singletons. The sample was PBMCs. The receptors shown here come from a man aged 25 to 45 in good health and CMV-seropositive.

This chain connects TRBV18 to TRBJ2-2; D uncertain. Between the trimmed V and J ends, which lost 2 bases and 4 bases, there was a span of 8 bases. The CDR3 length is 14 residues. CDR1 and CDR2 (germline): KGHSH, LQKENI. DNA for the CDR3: TGTGCCAGCTCACCAGAGACTTCCACCGGGGAGCTGTTTTTT. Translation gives CASSPETSTGELFF.

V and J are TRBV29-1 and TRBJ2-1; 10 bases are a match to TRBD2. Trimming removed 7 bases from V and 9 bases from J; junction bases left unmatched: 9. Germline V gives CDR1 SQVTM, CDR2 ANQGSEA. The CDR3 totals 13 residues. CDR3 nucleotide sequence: TGCAGCGGGCTAGCGGGAGTTGATGGTGAGCAGTTCTTC. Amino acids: CSGLAGVDGEQFF.

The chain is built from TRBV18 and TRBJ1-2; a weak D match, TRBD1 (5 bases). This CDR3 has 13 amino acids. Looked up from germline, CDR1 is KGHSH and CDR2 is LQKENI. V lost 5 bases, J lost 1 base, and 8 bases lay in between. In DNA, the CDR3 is TGTGCCAGCTCAATGGGGGGTAACTATGGCTACACCTTC. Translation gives CASSMGGNYGYTF.

The CDR3, as DNA: TGCGCCAGCAGCTTGGAGTTCGGGGATGAGCAGTTCTTC. It encodes CASSLEFGDEQFF. The chain couples TRBV5-1 to TRBJ2-1; D may be TRBD2 (5 bases). The CDR3 loop spans 13 amino acids. Trimming pared 0 bases from V and 8 bases from J, leaving 9 bases between. The germline V gene encodes CDR1 SGHRS and CDR2 YFSETQ.

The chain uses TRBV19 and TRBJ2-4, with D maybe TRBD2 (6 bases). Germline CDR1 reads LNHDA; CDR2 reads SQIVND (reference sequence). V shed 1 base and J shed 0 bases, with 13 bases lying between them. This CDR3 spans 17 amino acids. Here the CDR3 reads CASSIGWGGLAKNIQYF. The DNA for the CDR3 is TGTGCCAGTAGTATAGGATGGGGAGGCTTAGCCAAAAACATTCAGTACTTC.